This T cell receptor (beta chain) is from a study of vaccination and CD4 T cells after COVID-19. Overall study: Some control cultures received a CEFX pool, which served as the positive control. Others received an HIV-1 Nef pool or no peptide. Study-wide results and caveats: When vaccine-specific clones from convalescent patients were examined, 304 of 307 were spike mono-reactive. Post-vaccination reactive clonotypes (median roughly 37) did not differ significantly from post-infection (around 23).

This CDR3 is 15 amino acids long. Looked up from germline, CDR1 is LGHNT and CDR2 is FRNRAP. V trimming: 4 bases; J trimming: 4 bases; junction bases outside the gene matches: 6. The Oncomine TCR Beta short-read assay sequenced DNA from cultured CD4+ T cells. Extraction of genomic DNA was performed on cultured CD4+ T cells. TCRdb called the PCR reads again in MiXCR, with one record for every CDR3 protein. The sample lists some 8,500 distinct CDR3 sequences, 36% seen once, with roughly a fifth in the top ten. As for this clonotype: The antigen remains undetermined.

Treatment given: roughly 10-day PBMC culture with coronavirus spike peptide pools or control peptides (ViraFEST assay). CD4+ T lymphocytes from the unexposed donor were collected before the COVID-19 pandemic (2011-2018). The chain carries TRBV12-5 and TRBJ1-1; 10 nucleotides match TRBD1. The material sequenced was CD4+ T cells from blood, cultured in vitro. This receptor was identified in a human donor in good health. The CDR3 is CASGWGTGEVTEAFF. The CDR3 DNA is TGTGCTAGTGGTTGGGGGACAGGGGAGGTCACTGAAGCTTTCTTT.